The TCR beta chain described here comes from a study of resident and recirculating memory T cells in vitiligo. Study summary: Whole samples, not sorted cells, were homogenized and used for genomic DNA extraction. Study-wide results and limits: No unique dominant TCR clone was found in vitiligo lesions.

V was clipped by 0 bases and J by 2 bases; unmatched bases: 1. The CDR3 covers 16 residues. CDR1 is PRHDT, CDR2 FYEKMQ, per germline (reference sequence). Details on this clone: Its matching antigen is unknown.

Some clones are missing from TCRdb's copy, which holds only in-frame ones; the method was immunoSEQ multiplex PCR. The sample records fewer than 85,000 clones, roughly nine tenths being singletons. The TCR was taken from a male donor with vitiligo. This chain joins TRBV13 and TRBJ2-6; TRBD1 agrees at 7 bases. The sequencing sample was made of blood. Written as DNA, the CDR3 is TGTGCCAGCAGCTTAGGTACAGGGGCTGGGGCCAACGTCCTGACTTTC. This encodes CASSLGTGAGANVLTF. Variable domain in full (rest from reference TRBV13 and TRBJ2-6): AAGVIQSPRHLIKEKRETATLKCYPIPRHDTVYWYQQGPGQDPQFLISFYEKMQSDKGSIPDRFSAQQFSDYHSELNMSSLELGDSALYFCASSLGTGAGANVLTFGAGSRLTVL.